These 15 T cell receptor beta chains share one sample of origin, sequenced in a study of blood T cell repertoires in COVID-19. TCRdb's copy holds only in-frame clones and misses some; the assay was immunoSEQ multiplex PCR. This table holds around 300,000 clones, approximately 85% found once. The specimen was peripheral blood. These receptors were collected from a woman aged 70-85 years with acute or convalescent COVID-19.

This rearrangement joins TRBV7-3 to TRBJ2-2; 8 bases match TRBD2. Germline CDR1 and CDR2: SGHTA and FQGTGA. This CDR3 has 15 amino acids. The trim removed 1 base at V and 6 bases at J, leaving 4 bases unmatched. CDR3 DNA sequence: TGTGCCAGCAGCTTAAGAGCGGGGGAAGCCGGGGAGCTGTTTTTT. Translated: CASSLRAGEAGELFF. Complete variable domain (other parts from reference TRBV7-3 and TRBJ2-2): GAGVSQTPSNKVTEKGKYVELRCDPISGHTALYWYRQSLGQGPEFLIYFQGTGAADDSGLPNDRFFAVRPEGSVSTLKIQRTERGDSAVYLCASSLRAGEAGELFFGEGSRLTVL.

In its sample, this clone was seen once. The CDR3 reads CASSEGQGSYEQYF. The CDR3 DNA is TGTGCCAGCAGCGAGGGACAGGGATCCTACGAGCAGTACTTC. The chain couples TRBV3-1 (or the pseudogene TRBV3-2) to TRBJ2-7, with TRBD1 matching over 9 bases. With 5 bases clipped from V and 1 base from J, the junction kept 3 bases outside the gene matches. Germline V gene lookup returns CDR1 LGHDT and CDR2 YNNKEL (reference sequence). The CDR3 has 14 residues.

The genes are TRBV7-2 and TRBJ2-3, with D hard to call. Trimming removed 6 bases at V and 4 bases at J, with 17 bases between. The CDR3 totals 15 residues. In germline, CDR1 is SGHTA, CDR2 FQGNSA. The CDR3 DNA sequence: TGTGCCAGCAGGTTAAACACCCTCCCCCCAGATACGCAGTATTTT. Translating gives CASRLNTLPPDTQYF.

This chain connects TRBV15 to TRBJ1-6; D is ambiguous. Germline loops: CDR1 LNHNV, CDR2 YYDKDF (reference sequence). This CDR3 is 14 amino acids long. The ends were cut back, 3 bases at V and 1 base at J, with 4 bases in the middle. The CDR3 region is CATSSRSYNSPLHF. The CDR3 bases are TGTGCCACCAGCAGCCGTTCCTATAATTCACCCCTCCACTTT.

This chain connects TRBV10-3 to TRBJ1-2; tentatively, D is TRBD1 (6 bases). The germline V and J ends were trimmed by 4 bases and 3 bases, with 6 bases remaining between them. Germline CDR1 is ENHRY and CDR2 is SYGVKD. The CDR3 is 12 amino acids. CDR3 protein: CAISGTDYGYTF. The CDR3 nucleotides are TGTGCCATCAGTGGGACAGACTATGGCTACACCTTC.

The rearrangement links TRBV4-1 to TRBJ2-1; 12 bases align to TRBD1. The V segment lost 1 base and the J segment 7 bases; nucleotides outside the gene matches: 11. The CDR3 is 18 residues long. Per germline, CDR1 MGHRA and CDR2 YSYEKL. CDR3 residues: CASSQVFRDRGRPNEQFF. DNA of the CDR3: TGCGCCAGCAGCCAAGTTTTCCGGGACAGGGGGCGACCTAATGAGCAGTTCTTC.

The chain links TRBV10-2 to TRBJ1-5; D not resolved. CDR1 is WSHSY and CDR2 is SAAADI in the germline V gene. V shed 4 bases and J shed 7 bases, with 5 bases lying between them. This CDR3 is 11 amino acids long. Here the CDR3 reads CASSVGQPQHF. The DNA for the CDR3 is TGCGCCAGCAGTGTTGGCCAGCCCCAGCATTTT.

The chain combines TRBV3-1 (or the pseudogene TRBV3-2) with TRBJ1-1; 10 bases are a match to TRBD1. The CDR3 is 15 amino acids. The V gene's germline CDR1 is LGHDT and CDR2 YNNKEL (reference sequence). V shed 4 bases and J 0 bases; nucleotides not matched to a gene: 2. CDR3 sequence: CASSRTGGMNTEAFF. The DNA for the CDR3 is TGTGCCAGCAGCCGGACAGGGGGGATGAACACTGAAGCTTTCTTT.

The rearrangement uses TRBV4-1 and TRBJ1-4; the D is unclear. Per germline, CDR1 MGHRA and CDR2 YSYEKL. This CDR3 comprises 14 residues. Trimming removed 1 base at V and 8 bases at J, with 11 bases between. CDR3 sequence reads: CASSQGGGAEKLFF. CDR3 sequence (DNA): TGCGCCAGCAGCCAAGGAGGCGGAGCGGAAAAACTGTTTTTT.

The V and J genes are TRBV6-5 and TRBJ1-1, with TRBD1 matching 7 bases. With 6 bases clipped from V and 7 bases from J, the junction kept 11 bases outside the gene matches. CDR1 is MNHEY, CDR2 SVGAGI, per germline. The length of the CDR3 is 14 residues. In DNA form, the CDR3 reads TGTGCCAGCAGACAGGGGAATCCAAACGGTGAAGCTTTCTTT. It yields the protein CASRQGNPNGEAFF.

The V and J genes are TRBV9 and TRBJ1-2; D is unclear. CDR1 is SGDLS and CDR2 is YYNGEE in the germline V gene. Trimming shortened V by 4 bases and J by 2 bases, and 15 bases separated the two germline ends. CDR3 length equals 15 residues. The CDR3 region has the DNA TGTGCCAGCAGCCCCCCCGGGATTCAAAACTATGGCTACACCTTC. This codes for CASSPPGIQNYGYTF.

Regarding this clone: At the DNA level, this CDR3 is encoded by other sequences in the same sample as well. The DNA for the CDR3 is TGCGCCAGCAGCTTGACCTATTCCTACGAGCAGTACTTC. Protein sequence: CASSLTYSYEQYF. V is TRBV5-1 and J is TRBJ2-7; D remains unclear. Looked up from germline, CDR1 is SGHRS and CDR2 is YFSETQ. The CDR3 totals 13 residues. Deletions cut 1 base from V and 1 base from J, with 6 bases between.

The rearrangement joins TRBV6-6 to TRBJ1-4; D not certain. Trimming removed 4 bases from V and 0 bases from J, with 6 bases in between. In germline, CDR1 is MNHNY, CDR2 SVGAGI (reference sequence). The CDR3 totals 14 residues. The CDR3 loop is CASSWRATNEKLFF. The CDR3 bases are TGTGCCAGCAGTTGGAGGGCAACTAATGAAAAACTGTTTTTT.

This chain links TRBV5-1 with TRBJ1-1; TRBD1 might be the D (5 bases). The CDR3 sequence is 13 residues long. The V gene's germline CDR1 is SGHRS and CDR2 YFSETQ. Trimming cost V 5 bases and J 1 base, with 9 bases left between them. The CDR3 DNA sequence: TGCGCCAGCAGTTGGGGCGGGAACACTGAAGCTTTCTTT. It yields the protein CASSWGGNTEAFF.

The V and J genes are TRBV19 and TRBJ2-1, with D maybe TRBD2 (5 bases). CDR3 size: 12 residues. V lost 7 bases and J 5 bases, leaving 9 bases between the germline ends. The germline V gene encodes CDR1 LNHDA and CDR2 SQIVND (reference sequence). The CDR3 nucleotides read TGTGCCAGTACAGGACTCAACAATGAGCAGTTCTTC. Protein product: CASTGLNNEQFF.